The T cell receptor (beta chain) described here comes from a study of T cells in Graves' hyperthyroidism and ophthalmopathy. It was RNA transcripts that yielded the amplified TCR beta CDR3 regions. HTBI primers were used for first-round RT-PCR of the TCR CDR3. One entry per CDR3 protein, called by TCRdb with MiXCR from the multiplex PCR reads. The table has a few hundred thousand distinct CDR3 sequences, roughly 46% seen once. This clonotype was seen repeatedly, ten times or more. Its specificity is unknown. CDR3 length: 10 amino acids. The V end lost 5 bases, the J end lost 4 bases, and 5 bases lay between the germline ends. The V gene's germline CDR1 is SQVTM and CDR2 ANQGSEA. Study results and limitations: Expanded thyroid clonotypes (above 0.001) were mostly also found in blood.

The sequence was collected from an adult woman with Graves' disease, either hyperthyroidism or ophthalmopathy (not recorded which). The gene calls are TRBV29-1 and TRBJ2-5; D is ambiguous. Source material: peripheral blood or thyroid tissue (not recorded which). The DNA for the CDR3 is TGCAGCGTTAGATTAGAGACCCAGTACTTC. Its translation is CSVRLETQYF.